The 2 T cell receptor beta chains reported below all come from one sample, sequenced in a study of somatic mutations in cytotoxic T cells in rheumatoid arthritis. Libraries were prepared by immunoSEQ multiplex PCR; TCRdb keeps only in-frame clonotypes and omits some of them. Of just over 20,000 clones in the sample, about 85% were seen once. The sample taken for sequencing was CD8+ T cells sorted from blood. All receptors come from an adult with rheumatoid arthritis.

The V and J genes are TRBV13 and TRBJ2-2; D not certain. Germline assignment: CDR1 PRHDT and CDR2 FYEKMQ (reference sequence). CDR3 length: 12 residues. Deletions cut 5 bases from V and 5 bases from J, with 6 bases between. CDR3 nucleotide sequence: TGTGCCAGCAGCCCAACAACCGGGGAGCTGTTTTTT. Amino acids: CASSPTTGELFF.

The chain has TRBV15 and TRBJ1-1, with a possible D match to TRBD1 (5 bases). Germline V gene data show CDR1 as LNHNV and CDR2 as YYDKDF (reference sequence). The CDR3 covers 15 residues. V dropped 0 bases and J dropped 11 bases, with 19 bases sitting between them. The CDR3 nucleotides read TGTGCCACCAGCAGAGAGGTAGGGGCCAGCGTTGGTGCTTTCTTT. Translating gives CATSREVGASVGAFF.